The clone carrying this T cell receptor (beta chain) came up once. The V gene's germline CDR1 is MNHNY and CDR2 SVGAGI (reference sequence). The CDR3 is made up of 13 amino acids. The V end lost 3 bases, the J end lost 6 bases, and 11 bases lay between the germline ends. These data belong to a study of CD8+ T cells in alopecia areata. Extraction of RNA preceded its reverse transcription into cDNA, which served as the sequencing template. Data came from immunoSEQ multiplex PCR; TCRdb stores just in-frame clones and leaves some out. The sample yields around 100,000 clones, around 60% seen once. The V gene is TRBV6-6, the J gene TRBJ1-1; D unresolved. This TCR was sampled from a human donor in good health. Sequencing was carried out using CD4+ T cells sorted from blood. The CDR3 is CASSYKELAEAFF. CDR3 DNA: TGTGCCAGCAGTTATAAGGAGTTGGCTGAAGCTTTCTTT.